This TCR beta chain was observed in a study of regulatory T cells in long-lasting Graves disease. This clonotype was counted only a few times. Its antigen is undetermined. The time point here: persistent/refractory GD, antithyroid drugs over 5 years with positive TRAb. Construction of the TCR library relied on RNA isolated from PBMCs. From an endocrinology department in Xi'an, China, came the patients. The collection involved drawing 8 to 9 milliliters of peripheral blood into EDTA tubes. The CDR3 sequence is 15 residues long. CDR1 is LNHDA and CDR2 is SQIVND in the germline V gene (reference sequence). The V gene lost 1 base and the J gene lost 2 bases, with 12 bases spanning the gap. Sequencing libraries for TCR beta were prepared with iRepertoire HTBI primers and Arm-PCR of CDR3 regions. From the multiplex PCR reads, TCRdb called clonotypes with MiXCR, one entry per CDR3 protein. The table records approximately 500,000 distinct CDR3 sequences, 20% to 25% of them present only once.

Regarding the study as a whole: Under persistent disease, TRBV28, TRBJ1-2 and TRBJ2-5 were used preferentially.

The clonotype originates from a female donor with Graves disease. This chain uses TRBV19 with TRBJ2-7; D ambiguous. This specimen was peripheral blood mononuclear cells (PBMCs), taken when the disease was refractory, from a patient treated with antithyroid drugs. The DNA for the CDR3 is TGTGCCAGTAGTATAGTGAGCAATCGGGCCTACGAGCAGTACTTC. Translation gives CASSIVSNRAYEQYF.